Sequencing of this T cell receptor (beta chain) was carried out in a study of T cell responses to AZD1222 COVID-19 vaccine. Findings of the study overall: The donor group comprised mostly white British people and more females; the analysis possibly underestimated clonal diversity. Reports say nearly half of spike-specific TCRs go after unmutated variant regions.

TCRdb's table, derived via immunoSEQ multiplex PCR, lists solely in-frame clones and lacks some. Of around 200,000 clones in the sample, 88% were seen once. Concerning this clone itself: Its antigen remains unknown.

V shed 5 bases, J shed 2 bases, and the junction held 8 bases outside the gene matches. There are 15 residues in the CDR3. The germline V gene encodes CDR1 SEHNR and CDR2 FQNEAQ (reference sequence). V gene TRBV7-9 combines with J gene TRBJ2-5; TRBD2 matches at 7 bases. This receptor was obtained from an adult who received the AZD1222 COVID-19 vaccine. Source: peripheral blood, taken 28 days after the second AZD1222 dose. For the CDR3, the DNA is TGTGCCAGCAGCGGGGCGACTAGCAGACAAGAGACCCAGTACTTC. This codes for CASSGATSRQETQYF.